This T cell receptor (beta chain) appears in the sequencing data of a study of cytomegalovirus exposure and HLA in healthy donors (dated by TCRdb to about 2017). Describing the broader study: The 666 repertoires of the first cohort and the 95 to 150 validation repertoires were produced on the same platform, according to a later analysis. The study aimed to test whether cataloging public T cell receptors could reveal signatures of past pathogen exposure. A separate validation cohort of some 130 different subjects was used in addition to the roughly 670-subject first cohort. High-throughput TCR immunosequencing, statistical association of individual TCRs with disease status, and machine learning were combined to predict cytomegalovirus infection status. Overall study results and their limits: According to the authors, the approach could potentially be generalized to other disease states and immunological phenotypes. Across donors, most TCR sequences were observed very rarely, whereas some public TCRs were present in many individuals. The classifier was reported to diagnose cytomegalovirus status with high specificity and sensitivity in both the original cohort and the validation cohort. The validation cohort had no HLA typing available for a later analysis, so co-occurrence within that cohort was assessed over all 120 repertoires. A few of the identified cytomegalovirus-associated TCR beta chains were confirmed in vitro to be specific for cytomegalovirus antigens. The study listed approximately 150 TCR beta chains as associated with cytomegalovirus. Subsequent analysis determined that TCRs grouped into clusters in the first cohort also showed a tendency toward co-occurrence across the roughly 130 validation repertoires, and about 94% of cluster scores exceeded 0.

The germline V gene (reference sequence) gives CDR1 as GTSNPN and CDR2 as SVGIG. The CDR3 sequence holds 13 residues, the cysteine and phenylalanine included. The CDR3 DNA has 39 bases and is translated from base 1. The junction carries 10 bases between V and J, which are trimmed by 4 bases and 4 bases respectively. As for this clone: Its antigen is unknown. No base qualities exist here, and no much larger clone lies one base off it.

Donors formed part of the validation cohort, which comprised some 120 subjects and was distinct from the first cohort of under 800 subjects. The method was the immunoSEQ multiplex PCR assay. In the source study's methods: A statistical classification framework was built for diagnosing cytomegalovirus status from the catalog of TCR beta chain sequences. TCRdb took over this immuneACCESS table, retaining in-frame rearrangements with V and J assigned. Such tables are incomplete; in checked studies, under half of the missing clones stem from an unresolved V gene, and the remainder is unexplained. V and J calls and clone size are given by that table; D and trimming were obtained from the DNA. The sample includes about 63,000 clones, with about 89% observed a single time. The top ten constitute more than 1% of the sample.

The sequence links TRBV30 to TRBJ1-4, and possibly TRBD1, on 6 matching bases. Sequenced: PBMCs. This receptor was identified in a woman younger than 35 in good health and CMV-seronegative. The nucleotides read TGTGCCTGGACAGGGGATCTTAATGAAAAACTGTTTTTT. It specifies CAWTGDLNEKLFF.